What follows is one T cell receptor (beta chain) and its context. The entry originates in a study of blood T cell repertoires in COVID-19. The data were produced by immunoSEQ multiplex PCR, yet TCRdb's version contains in-frame clones alone and is incomplete. The data show approximately 140,000 clones, approximately 89% seen once. Sample: peripheral blood. The sequence derives from a man in his sixties with active or convalescent COVID-19.

The CDR3 DNA reads as TGCGCCAGCAGCCATAGCGGGAGCCTACGCGAGCAGTACTTC. This codes for CASSHSGSLREQYF. The chain couples TRBV5-1 to TRBJ2-7; TRBD2 matches 9 bases. Germline-derived CDR1 and CDR2 are SGHRS and YFSETQ. Unmatched junction bases numbered 8, after V lost 4 bases and J lost 6 bases. The CDR3 loop spans 14 amino acids.